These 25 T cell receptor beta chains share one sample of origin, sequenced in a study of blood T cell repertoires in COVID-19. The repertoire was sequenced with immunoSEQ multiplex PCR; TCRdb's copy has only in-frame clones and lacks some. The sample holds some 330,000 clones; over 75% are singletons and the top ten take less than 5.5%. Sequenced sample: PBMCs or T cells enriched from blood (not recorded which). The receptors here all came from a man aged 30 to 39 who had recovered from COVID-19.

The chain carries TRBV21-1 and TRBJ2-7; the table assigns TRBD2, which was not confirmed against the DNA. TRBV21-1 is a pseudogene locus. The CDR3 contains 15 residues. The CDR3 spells CASGAPPGRRHEQYF. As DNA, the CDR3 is TGTGCCAGCGGAGCACCCCCCGGCCGTCGGCACGAGCAGTACTTC.

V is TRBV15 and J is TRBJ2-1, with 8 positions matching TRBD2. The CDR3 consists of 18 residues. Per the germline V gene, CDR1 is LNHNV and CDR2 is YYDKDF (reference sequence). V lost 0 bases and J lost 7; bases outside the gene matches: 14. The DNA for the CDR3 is TGTGCCACCAGCAGAGATGGCGTGTTGCGGGGGGCGGGGAATGAGCAGTTCTTC. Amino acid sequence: CATSRDGVLRGAGNEQFF.

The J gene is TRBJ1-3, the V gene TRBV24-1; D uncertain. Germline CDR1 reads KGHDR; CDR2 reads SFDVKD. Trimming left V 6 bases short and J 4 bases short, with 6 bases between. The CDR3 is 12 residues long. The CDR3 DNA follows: TGTGCCACCAGTTCTCAGGGAAACACCATATATTTT. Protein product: CATSSQGNTIYF.

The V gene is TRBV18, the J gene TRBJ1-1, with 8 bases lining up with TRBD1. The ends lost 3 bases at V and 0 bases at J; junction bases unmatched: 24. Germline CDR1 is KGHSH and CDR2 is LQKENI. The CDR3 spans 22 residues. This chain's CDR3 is CASSPGSVTGVGRGEVNTEAFF. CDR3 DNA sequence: TGTGCCAGCTCACCCGGTTCCGTGACAGGGGTTGGTCGGGGGGAGGTGAACACTGAAGCTTTCTTT.

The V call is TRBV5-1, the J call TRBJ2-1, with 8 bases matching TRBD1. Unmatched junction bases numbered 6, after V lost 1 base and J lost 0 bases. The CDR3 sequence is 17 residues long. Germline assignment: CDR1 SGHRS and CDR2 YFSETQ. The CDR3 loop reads CASSLTGGRSSYNEQFF. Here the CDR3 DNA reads TGCGCCAGCAGCTTGACAGGGGGTCGGAGCTCCTACAATGAGCAGTTCTTC.

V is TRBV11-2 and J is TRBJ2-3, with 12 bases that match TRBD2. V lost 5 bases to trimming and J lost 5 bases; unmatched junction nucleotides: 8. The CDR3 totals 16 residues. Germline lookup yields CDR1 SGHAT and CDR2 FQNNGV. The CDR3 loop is CASSPTSGGHQDTQYF. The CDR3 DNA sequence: TGTGCCAGCAGCCCTACTAGCGGGGGGCATCAAGATACGCAGTATTTT.

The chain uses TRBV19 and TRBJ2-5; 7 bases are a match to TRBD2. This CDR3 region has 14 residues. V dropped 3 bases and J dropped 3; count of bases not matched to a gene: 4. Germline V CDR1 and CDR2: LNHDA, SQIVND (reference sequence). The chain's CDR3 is CASSILGGKETQYF. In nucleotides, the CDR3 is TGTGCCAGTAGTATTTTGGGAGGGAAAGAGACCCAGTACTTC. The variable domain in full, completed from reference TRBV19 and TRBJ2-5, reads DGGITQSPKYLFRKEGQNVTLSCEQNLNHDAMYWYRQDPGQGLRLIYYSQIVNDFQKGDIAEGYSVSREKKESFPLTVTSAQKNPTAFYLCASSILGGKETQYFGPGTRLLVL.

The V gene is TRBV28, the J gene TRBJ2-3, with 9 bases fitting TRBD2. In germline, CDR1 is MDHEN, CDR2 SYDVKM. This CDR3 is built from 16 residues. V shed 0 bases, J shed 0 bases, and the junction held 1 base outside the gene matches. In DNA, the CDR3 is TGTGCCAGCAGTTTATGGAGCGGGGGGAGCACAGATACGCAGTATTTT. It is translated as CASSLWSGGSTDTQYF.

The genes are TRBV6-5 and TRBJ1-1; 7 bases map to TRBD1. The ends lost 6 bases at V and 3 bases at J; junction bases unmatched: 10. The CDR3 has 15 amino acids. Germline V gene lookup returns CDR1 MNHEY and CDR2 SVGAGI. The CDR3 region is CASRQSRGIYTEAFF. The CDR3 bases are TGTGCCAGCAGGCAGAGCAGGGGGATATACACTGAAGCTTTCTTT.

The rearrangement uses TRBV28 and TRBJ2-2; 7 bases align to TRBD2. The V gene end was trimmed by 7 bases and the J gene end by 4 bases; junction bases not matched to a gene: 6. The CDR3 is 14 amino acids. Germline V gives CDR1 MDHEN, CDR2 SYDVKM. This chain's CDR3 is CASNSPGGTGELFF. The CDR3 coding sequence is TGTGCCAGCAACTCTCCGGGGGGCACCGGGGAGCTGTTTTTT.

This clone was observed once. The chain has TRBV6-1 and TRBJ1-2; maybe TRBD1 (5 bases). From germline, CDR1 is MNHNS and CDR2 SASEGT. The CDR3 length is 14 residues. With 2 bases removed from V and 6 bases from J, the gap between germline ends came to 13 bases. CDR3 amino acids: CASSERGGRDGYTF. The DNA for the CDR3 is TGTGCCAGCAGTGAAAGGGGCGGTCGGGATGGCTACACCTTC.

CDR3 loop: CASSLGAIGFGYEQYF. The CDR3 DNA is TGTGCCAGCAGCCTGGGGGCTATAGGGTTCGGGTACGAGCAGTACTTC. The chain joins TRBV11-2 to TRBJ2-7, with D perhaps matching TRBD1 (6 bases). The V gene's germline CDR1 is SGHAT and CDR2 FQNNGV. V was shortened by 5 bases and J by 4 bases, with 21 bases between the two germline ends. The CDR3 loop spans 16 amino acids.

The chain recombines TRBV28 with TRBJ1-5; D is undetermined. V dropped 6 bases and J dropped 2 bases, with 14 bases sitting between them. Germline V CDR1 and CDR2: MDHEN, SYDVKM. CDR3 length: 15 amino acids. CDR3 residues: CASSPGFSGNQPQHF. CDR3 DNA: TGTGCCAGCAGCCCAGGTTTTTCAGGCAATCAGCCCCAGCATTTT.

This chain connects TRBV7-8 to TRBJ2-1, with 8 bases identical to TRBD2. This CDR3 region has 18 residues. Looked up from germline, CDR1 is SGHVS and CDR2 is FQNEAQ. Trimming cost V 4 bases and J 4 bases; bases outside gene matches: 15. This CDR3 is CASSSPGLVSLRYNEQFF. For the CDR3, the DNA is TGTGCCAGCAGCTCTCCGGGACTAGTTTCTTTACGATACAATGAGCAGTTCTTC.

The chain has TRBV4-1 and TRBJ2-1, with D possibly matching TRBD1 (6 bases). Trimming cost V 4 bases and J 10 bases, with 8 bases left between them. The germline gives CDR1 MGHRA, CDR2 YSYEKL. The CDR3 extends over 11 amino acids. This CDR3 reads CASSLGQEQFF. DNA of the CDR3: TGCGCCAGCAGCCTAGGACAGGAGCAGTTCTTC.

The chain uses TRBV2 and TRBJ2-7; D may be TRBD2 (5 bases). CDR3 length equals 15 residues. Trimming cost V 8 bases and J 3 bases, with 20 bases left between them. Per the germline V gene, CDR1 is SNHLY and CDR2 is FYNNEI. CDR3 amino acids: CASGGLGRHGYEQYF. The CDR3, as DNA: TGTGCCAGCGGCGGACTGGGTAGGCACGGCTACGAGCAGTACTTC. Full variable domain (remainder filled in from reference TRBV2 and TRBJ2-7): EPEVTQTPSHQVTQMGQEVILRCVPISNHLYFYWYRQILGQKVEFLVSFYNNEISEKSEIFDDQFSVERPDGSNFTLKIRSTKLEDSAMYFCASGGLGRHGYEQYFGPGTRLTVT.

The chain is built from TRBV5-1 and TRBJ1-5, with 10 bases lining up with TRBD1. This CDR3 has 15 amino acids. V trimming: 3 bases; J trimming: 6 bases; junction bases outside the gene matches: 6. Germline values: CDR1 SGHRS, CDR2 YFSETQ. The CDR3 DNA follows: TGCGCCAGCAGCTCGGGACAGGGGTTGGGTCAGCCCCAGCATTTT. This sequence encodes CASSSGQGLGQPQHF.

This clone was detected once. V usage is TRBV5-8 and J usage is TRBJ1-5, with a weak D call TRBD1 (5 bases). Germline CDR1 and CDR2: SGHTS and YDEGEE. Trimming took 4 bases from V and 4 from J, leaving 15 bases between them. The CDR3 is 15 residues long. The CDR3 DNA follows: TGTGCCAGCAGCGGGGGGAGGGCTAGGAATCAGCCCCAGCATTTT. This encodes CASSGGRARNQPQHF.

The CDR3 DNA is TGCGCCAGCAGCCAAGCCGGGCCTGGGACAGAACTGTTTTTT. Translating it yields CASSQAGPGTELFF. The V gene is TRBV4-1, the J gene TRBJ1-4; 7 nucleotides match TRBD1. V lost 1 base, J lost 12 bases, and 8 bases stayed unmatched. This CDR3 has 14 amino acids. In germline, CDR1 is MGHRA, CDR2 YSYEKL.

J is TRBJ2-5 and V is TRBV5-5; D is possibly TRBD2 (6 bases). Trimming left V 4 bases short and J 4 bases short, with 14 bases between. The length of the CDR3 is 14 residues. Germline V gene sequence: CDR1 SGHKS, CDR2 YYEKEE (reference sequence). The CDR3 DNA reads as TGTGCCAGCAGCCCGGGGACTTTTCGAGAGACCCAGTACTTC. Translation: CASSPGTFRETQYF.

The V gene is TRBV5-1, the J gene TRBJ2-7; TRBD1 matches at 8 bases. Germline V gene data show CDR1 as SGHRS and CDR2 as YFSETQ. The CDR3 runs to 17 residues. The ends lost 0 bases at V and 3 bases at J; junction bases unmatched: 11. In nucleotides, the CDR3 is TGCGCCAGCAGCTTGGCGCAGGGGGCCAGTACCATCTACGAGCAGTACTTC. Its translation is CASSLAQGASTIYEQYF. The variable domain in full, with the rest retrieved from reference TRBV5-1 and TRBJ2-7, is KAGVTQTPRYLIKTRGQQVTLSCSPISGHRSVSWYQQTPGQGLQFLFEYFSETQRNKGNFPGRFSGRQFSNSRSEMNVSTLELGDSALYLCASSLAQGASTIYEQYFGPGTRLTVT.

The CDR3 sequence is CASSLRDSIWVEQYF. The CDR3 DNA reads as TGTGCCAGCAGCTTGAGGGACTCCATCTGGGTAGAGCAGTACTTC. The genes are TRBV5-5 and TRBJ2-7, with D tentatively TRBD2 (6 bases). The V gene's germline CDR1 is SGHKS and CDR2 YYEKEE (reference sequence). This CDR3 spans 15 amino acids. The V end was cut by 1 base, the J end by 7 bases, with 18 bases between.

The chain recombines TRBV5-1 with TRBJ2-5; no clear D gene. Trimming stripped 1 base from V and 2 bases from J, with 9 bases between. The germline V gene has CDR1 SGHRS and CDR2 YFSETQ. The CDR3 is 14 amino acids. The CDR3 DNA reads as TGCGCCAGCAGCTTGTTTTCGTTACAAGAGACCCAGTACTTC. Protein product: CASSLFSLQETQYF. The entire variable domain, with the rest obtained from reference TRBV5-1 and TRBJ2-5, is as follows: KAGVTQTPRYLIKTRGQQVTLSCSPISGHRSVSWYQQTPGQGLQFLFEYFSETQRNKGNFPGRFSGRQFSNSRSEMNVSTLELGDSALYLCASSLFSLQETQYFGPGTRLLVL.

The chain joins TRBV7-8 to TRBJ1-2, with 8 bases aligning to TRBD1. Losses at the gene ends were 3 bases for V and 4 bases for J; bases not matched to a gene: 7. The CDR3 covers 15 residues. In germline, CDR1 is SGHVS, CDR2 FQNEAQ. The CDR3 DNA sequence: TGTGCCAGCAGCTTCAGCCGGACAGGGCCCTATGGCTACACCTTC. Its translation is CASSFSRTGPYGYTF.

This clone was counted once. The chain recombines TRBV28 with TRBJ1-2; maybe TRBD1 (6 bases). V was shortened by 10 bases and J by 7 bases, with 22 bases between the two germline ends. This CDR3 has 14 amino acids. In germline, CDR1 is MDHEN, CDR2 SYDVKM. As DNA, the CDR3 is TGTGCCATCACAAAACTATCTCAGGGGTCTGGCTACACCTTC. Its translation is CAITKLSQGSGYTF.